This T cell receptor (beta chain) was observed in a study of shared clonotypes between healthy human individuals. Broader study findings: It was the few donors that limited the genetic and exposure-history diversity represented. The study found lower generation probabilities in non-shared clonotypes than in those shared by all four donors.

Germline assignment: CDR1 SGHRS and CDR2 YFSETQ. The V end was cut by 0 bases, the J end by 3 bases, with 6 bases between. This CDR3 region has 14 residues. In the authors' methods: Sequence data from immunoSEQ were junction-only and lacked quality scores; consequently, filtering differed. Generated by immunoSEQ multiplex PCR, the TCRdb table keeps only in-frame clones and is missing some. V and J calls plus clone size are reproduced from that table; the DNA served to infer D and trimming. The sample consists of millions of clones, roughly 93% of them appearing once. With respect to this clone: The antigen is not known. The same CDR3 can be traced to other DNA sequences in this sample.

Sequences were obtained from naive CD4+ T cells from PBMCs. Regarding subset: CD45RA+ positively selected. V is TRBV5-1 and J is TRBJ2-2; the D is unclear. This TCR was sampled from a man aged 18 to 30 in good health. Some clones in this sample may be carry-over from other donors' samples. The CDR3 region is CASSLEGYTGELFF. In nucleotides, the CDR3 is TGCGCCAGCAGCTTGGAAGGATACACCGGGGAGCTGTTTTTT.